The 9 T cell receptor beta chains below were found in one sample sequenced in a study of cytomegalovirus exposure and HLA in healthy donors. PCR employed 60 Vbeta and 13 Jbeta primers. The method was immunoSEQ multiplex PCR; TCRdb's version includes in-frame clones alone and lacks a portion of them. The table has roughly 50,000 clones, over 60% seen once. The sequenced sample consisted of PBMCs. These receptor sequences come from a young man in good health and CMV-seropositive.

This clone has only a few counts. The rearrangement joins TRBV10-3 to TRBJ1-2, with D unclear. The V end lost 4 bases, the J end lost 4 bases, and 4 bases lay between the germline ends. The germline V gene encodes CDR1 ENHRY and CDR2 SYGVKD. The CDR3 is 11 residues long. CDR3 in DNA: TGTGCCATCAGTGGCAGCTATGGCTACACCTTC. Encoded protein: CAISGSYGYTF.

This clone came up once. The chain employs TRBV7-2 and TRBJ1-2, with a possible D match to TRBD1 (5 bases). Trimming shortened V by 8 bases and J by 4 bases, and 20 bases separated the two germline ends. Germline loops: CDR1 SGHTA, CDR2 FQGNSA. This CDR3 region has 15 residues. CDR3 amino acids: CASGSAVQGGYGYTF. As DNA, the CDR3 is TGTGCCAGCGGTTCGGCGGTGCAGGGCGGCTATGGCTACACCTTC. The full variable domain, with the rest looked up from reference TRBV7-2 and TRBJ1-2, is GAGVSQSPSNKVTEKGKDVELRCDPISGHTALYWYRQSLGQGLEFLIYFQGNSAPDKSGLPSDRFSAERTGGSVSTLTIQRTQQEDSAVYLCASGSAVQGGYGYTFGSGTRLTVV.

The chain has TRBV18 and TRBJ1-6, with D uncertain. Germline V gene lookup returns CDR1 KGHSH and CDR2 LQKENI. V lost 6 bases to trimming and J lost 6 bases, with 6 bases between them. The CDR3 extends over 12 amino acids. Here the CDR3 reads CASSAVNSPLHF. CDR3 nucleotide sequence: TGTGCCAGCTCGGCAGTTAATTCACCCCTCCACTTT.

The chain carries TRBV19 and TRBJ1-5, with D hard to call. The germline V gene encodes CDR1 LNHDA and CDR2 SQIVND (reference sequence). This CDR3 is 15 amino acids long. V lost 6 bases and J lost 0, with 12 bases in between. CDR3 protein: CASRASVSSNQPQHF. CDR3 nucleotides: TGTGCCAGTAGAGCGTCAGTCAGTAGCAATCAGCCCCAGCATTTT.

This sequence joins TRBV13 and TRBJ2-7, with no clear D. V shed 4 bases and J shed 10 bases, with 14 bases lying between them. This CDR3 has 12 residues. Germline V gives CDR1 PRHDT, CDR2 FYEKMQ (reference sequence). The CDR3 DNA sequence: TGTGCCAGCAGCTCAATCCGCCTATGCCAGTACTTC. Translating it yields CASSSIRLCQYF.

This clone has a single count. This sequence joins TRBV10-3 and TRBJ1-5, with 9 bases lining up with TRBD1. Trimming cost V 0 bases and J 0 bases; bases outside gene matches: 9. Germline CDR1 reads ENHRY; CDR2 reads SYGVKD. This CDR3 region has 19 residues. The chain's CDR3 is CAISESPDRGTFSNQPQHF. The CDR3 DNA follows: TGTGCCATCAGTGAGTCGCCGGACAGGGGAACGTTTAGCAATCAGCCCCAGCATTTT.

This clone appeared a few times. This chain links TRBV28 with TRBJ2-4; D remains ambiguous. Trimming left V 7 bases short and J 12 bases short, with 16 bases between. CDR1 is MDHEN and CDR2 is SYDVKM in the germline V gene. The CDR3 is 12 residues long. The CDR3 DNA is TGTGCCAGCACCTCAGACTCCGGGTCTCAGTACTTC. This gives the protein CASTSDSGSQYF.

This clone was seen a single time. This rearrangement joins TRBV27 to TRBJ2-2; 9 bases fit TRBD1. The germline gives CDR1 MNHEY, CDR2 SMNVEV (reference sequence). The J segment lost 6 bases and the V segment lost 4 bases, leaving 9 bases of the junction unmatched. This CDR3 has 16 residues. CDR3 coding DNA: TGTGCCAGCAGTTCCCCAAGGACAGGGGTCCCCGGGGAGCTGTTTTTT. This gives the protein CASSSPRTGVPGELFF.

This clone was recorded a few times. The J gene is TRBJ1-5, the V gene TRBV18; D is uncertain. Germline assignment: CDR1 KGHSH and CDR2 LQKENI. V was trimmed by 6 bases and J by 11 bases, leaving 20 bases between them. The CDR3 is 14 amino acids. The CDR3 sequence is CASSLSGKQNSQHF. The CDR3, as DNA: TGTGCCAGCTCCCTAAGCGGAAAACAGAATTCCCAGCATTTT.